This T cell receptor beta chain derives from a study of human T cells and chemical hapten exposure. The time point is: patch test 2, 6 weeks after DPC sensitization. Treatment indicated: therapeutic diphenylcyclopropenone sensitization with weekly scalp DPC. In germline, CDR1 is DFQATT, CDR2 SNEGSKA (reference sequence). The CDR3 length is 15 residues. The V end was cut by 6 bases, the J end by 5 bases, with 19 bases between. In the library, unique molecular identifiers were attached to individual cDNA molecules. MiXCR, applied by TCRdb to the RACE reads, yields one record per CDR3 protein. The repertoire holds some 80,000 distinct CDR3 sequences, with about 9.4% as singletons. This clonotype was seen many times.

This TCR came from a woman aged 25 to 39 with alopecia areata. Some clones in this sample may be carry-over from other donors' samples. The sequencing used whole blood, collected in connection with sensitization to the hapten diphenylcyclopropenone (DPC). This chain links TRBV20-1 with TRBJ2-2, with D perhaps matching TRBD1 (6 bases). The CDR3 is CSASNTGIKTGELFF. CDR3 nucleotide sequence: TGCAGTGCCAGTAATACAGGGATTAAGACCGGGGAGCTGTTTTTT.